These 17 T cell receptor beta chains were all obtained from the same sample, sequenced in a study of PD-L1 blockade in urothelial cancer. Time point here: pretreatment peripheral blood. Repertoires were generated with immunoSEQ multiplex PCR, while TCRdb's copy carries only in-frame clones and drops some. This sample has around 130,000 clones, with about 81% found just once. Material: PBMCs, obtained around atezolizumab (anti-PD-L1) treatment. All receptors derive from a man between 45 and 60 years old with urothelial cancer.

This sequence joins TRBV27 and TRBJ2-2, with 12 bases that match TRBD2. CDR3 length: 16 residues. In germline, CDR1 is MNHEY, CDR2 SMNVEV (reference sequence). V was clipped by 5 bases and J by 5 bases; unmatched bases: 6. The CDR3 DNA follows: TGTGCCAGCAGTCGATCTGGACTAGCGGGAACCGGGGAGCTGTTTTTT. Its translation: CASSRSGLAGTGELFF.

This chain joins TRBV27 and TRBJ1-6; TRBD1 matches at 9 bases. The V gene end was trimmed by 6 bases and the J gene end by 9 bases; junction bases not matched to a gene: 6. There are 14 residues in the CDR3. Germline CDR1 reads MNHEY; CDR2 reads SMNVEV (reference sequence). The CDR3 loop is CASRLTGGGSPLHF. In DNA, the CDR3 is TGTGCCAGCAGGTTGACAGGGGGAGGTTCACCCCTCCACTTT.

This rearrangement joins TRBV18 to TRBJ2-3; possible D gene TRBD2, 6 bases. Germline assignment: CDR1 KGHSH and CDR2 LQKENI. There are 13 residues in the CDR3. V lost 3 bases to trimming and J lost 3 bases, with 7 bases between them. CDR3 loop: CASSPGRTDTQYF. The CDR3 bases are TGTGCCAGCTCACCGGGGAGGACAGATACGCAGTATTTT.

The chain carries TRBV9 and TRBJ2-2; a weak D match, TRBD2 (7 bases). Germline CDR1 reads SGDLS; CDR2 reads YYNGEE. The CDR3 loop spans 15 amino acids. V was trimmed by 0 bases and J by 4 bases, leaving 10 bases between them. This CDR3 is CASSVAGGRTGELFF. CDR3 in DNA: TGTGCCAGCAGCGTAGCGGGGGGCCGCACCGGGGAGCTGTTTTTT.

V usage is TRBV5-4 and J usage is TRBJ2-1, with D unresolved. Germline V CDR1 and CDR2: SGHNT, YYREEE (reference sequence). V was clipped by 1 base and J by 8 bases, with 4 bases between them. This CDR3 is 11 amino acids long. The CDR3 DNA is TGTGCCAGCAGCTTGCAATATGAGCAGTTCTTC. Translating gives CASSLQYEQFF.

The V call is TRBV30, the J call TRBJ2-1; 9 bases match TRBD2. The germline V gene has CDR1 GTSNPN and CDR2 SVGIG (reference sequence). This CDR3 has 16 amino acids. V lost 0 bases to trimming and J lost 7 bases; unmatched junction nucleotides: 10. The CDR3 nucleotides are TGTGCCTGGAGTGTAGCGGGAGGAAGAGCTTGGAATGAGCAGTTCTTC. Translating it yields CAWSVAGGRAWNEQFF.

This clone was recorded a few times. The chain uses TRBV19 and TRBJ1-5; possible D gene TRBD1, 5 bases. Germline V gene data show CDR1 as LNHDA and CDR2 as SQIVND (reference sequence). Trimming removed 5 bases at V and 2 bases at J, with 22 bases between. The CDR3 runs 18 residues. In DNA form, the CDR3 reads TGTGCCAGTAGTCCAGGACAAACCCCGTTAGGTGGCAATCAGCCCCAGCATTTT. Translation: CASSPGQTPLGGNQPQHF.

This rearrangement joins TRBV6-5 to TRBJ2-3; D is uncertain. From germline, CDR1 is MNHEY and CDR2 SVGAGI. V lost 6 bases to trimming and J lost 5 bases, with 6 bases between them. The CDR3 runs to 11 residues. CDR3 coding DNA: TGTGCCAGCAGACAAAGAGATACGCAGTATTTT. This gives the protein CASRQRDTQYF.

The DNA of the CDR3 is TGCGCCAGCAGCTTGGAAGGTAGGGGGAATGAGCAGTTCTTC. The encoded protein is CASSLEGRGNEQFF. V usage is TRBV5-1 and J usage is TRBJ2-1; D is perhaps TRBD1 (6 bases). CDR1 is SGHRS, CDR2 YFSETQ, per germline. Trimming removed 0 bases at V and 7 bases at J, with 11 bases between. The CDR3 runs 14 residues.

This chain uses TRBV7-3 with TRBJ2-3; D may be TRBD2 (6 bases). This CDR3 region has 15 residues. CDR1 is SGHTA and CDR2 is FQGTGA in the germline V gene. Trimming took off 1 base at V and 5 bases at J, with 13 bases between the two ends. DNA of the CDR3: TGTGCCAGCAGCTTAAGAGCGGGCCAGCAAGATACGCAGTATTTT. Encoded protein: CASSLRAGQQDTQYF. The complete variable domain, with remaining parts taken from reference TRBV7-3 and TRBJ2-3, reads GAGVSQTPSNKVTEKGKYVELRCDPISGHTALYWYRQSLGQGPEFLIYFQGTGAADDSGLPNDRFFAVRPEGSVSTLKIQRTERGDSAVYLCASSLRAGQQDTQYFGPGTRLTVL.

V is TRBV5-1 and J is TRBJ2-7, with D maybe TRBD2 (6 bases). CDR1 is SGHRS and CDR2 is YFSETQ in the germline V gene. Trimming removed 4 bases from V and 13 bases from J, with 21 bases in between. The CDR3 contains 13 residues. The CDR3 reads CASSKEPGLPPYF. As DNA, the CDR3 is TGCGCCAGCAGCAAAGAACCGGGACTCCCACCCTACTTC.

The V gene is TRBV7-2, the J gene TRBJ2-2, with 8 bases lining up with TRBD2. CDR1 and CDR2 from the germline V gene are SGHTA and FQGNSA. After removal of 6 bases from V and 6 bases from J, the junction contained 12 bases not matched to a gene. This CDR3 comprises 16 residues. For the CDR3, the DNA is TGTGCCAGCAGTCGTTACAGCGGGAGCTCAGCCGGGGAGCTGTTTTTT. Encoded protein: CASSRYSGSSAGELFF. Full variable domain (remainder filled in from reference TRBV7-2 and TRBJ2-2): GAGVSQSPSNKVTEKGKDVELRCDPISGHTALYWYRQSLGQGLEFLIYFQGNSAPDKSGLPSDRFSAERTGGSVSTLTIQRTQQEDSAVYLCASSRYSGSSAGELFFGEGSRLTVL.

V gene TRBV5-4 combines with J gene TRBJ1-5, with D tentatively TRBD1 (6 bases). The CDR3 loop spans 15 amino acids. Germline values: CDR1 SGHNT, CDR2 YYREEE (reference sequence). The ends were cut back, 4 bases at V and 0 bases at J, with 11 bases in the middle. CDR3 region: CASSIGQTSNQPQHF. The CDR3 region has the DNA TGTGCCAGCAGCATCGGACAGACTAGCAATCAGCCCCAGCATTTT.

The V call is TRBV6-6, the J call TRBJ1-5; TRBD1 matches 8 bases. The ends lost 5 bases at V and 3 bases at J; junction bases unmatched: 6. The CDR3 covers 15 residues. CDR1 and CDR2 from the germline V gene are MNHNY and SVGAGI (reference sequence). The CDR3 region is CASSDRTGSNQPQHF. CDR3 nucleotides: TGTGCCAGCAGTGACCGGACAGGGTCCAATCAGCCCCAGCATTTT.

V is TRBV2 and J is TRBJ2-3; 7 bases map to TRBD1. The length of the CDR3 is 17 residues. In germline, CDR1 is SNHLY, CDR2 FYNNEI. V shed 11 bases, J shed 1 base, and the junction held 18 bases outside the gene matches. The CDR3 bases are TGTGCCGGCCGCCCTCTCAATACAGGGGAAGGCACAGATACGCAGTATTTT. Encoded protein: CAGRPLNTGEGTDTQYF.

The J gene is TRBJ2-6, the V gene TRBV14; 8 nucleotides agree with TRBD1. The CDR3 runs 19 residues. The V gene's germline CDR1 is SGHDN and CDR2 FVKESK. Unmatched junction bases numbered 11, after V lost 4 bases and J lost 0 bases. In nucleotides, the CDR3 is TGTGCCAGCAGCCTCAGACAGGGGCCCTTGTTCTCTGGGGCCAACGTCCTGACTTTC. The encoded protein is CASSLRQGPLFSGANVLTF.

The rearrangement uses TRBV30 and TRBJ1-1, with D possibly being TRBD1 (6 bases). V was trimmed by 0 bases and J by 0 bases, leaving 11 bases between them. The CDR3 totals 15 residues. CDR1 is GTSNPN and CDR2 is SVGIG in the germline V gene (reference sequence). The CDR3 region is CAWSVRRGLNTEAFF. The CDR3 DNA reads TGTGCCTGGAGTGTACGTAGGGGGTTGAACACTGAAGCTTTCTTT.